This passage covers 21 T cell receptor beta chains from one sample sequenced in a study of shared clonotypes between healthy human individuals. The data were produced by immunoSEQ multiplex PCR, yet TCRdb's version contains in-frame clones alone and is incomplete. The sample has a few million clones; about 92% are singletons. The sequencing sample was made of naive CD4+ T cells from PBMCs. Subset: CD45RA+ positively selected. The receptors were sampled from a man in his late teens or twenties in good health. Some clones in this sample may be carry-over from other donors' samples.

V and J are TRBV27 and TRBJ2-5; no reliable D call. The CDR3 contains 15 residues. Germline V gene sequence: CDR1 MNHEY, CDR2 SMNVEV (reference sequence). Between the trimmed V and J ends, which lost 1 base and 2 bases, there was a span of 11 bases. The CDR3: CASSLYDISQETQYF. In DNA form, the CDR3 reads TGTGCCAGCAGTTTATATGACATCTCACAAGAGACCCAGTACTTC.

This sequence joins TRBV7-2 and TRBJ2-3, with D uncertain. V was clipped by 0 bases and J by 0 bases, with 7 bases between them. The CDR3 consists of 15 residues. Per the germline V gene, CDR1 is SGHTA and CDR2 is FQGNSA. The CDR3 DNA reads as TGTGCCAGCAGCTTAGCCATTCCTAGCACAGATACGCAGTATTTT. It encodes CASSLAIPSTDTQYF.

V usage is TRBV7-3 and J usage is TRBJ2-7, with a possible D match to TRBD2 (6 bases). This CDR3 region has 13 residues. The V gene lost 1 base and the J gene lost 3 bases, with 7 bases spanning the gap. Germline values: CDR1 SGHTA, CDR2 FQGTGA. The DNA of the CDR3 is TGTGCCAGCAGCTTAAGTAGCGGCTACGAGCAGTACTTC. Residues: CASSLSSGYEQYF.

The chain links TRBV19 to TRBJ2-3, with 11 bases fitting TRBD1. This CDR3 has 15 residues. The V segment lost 4 bases and the J segment 7 bases; nucleotides outside the gene matches: 7. The V gene's germline CDR1 is LNHDA and CDR2 SQIVND (reference sequence). CDR3 DNA sequence: TGTGCCAGTAGTAGGCCCGGGACAGGGGGTCATACGCAGTATTTT. Amino acids: CASSRPGTGGHTQYF.

The CDR3 nucleotides are TGTGCCTGGAGTATGGGGGGGTCCTACAATGAGCAGTTCTTC. This codes for CAWSMGGSYNEQFF. The chain links TRBV30 to TRBJ2-1; 7 bases are shared with TRBD2. In germline, CDR1 is GTSNPN, CDR2 SVGIG (reference sequence). This CDR3 has 14 amino acids. J lost 1 base, V lost 2 bases, and 2 bases had no gene match. The full variable domain, rest sourced from reference TRBV30 and TRBJ2-1, is SQTIHQWPATLVQPVGSPLSLECTVEGTSNPNLYWYRQAAGRGLQLLFYSVGIGQISSEVPQNLSASRPQDRQFILSSKKLLLSDSGFYLCAWSMGGSYNEQFFGPGTRLTVL.

V and J are TRBV10-3 and TRBJ1-2; tentative D call: TRBD1 (5 bases). V lost 6 bases and J lost 6, with 17 bases in between. This CDR3 comprises 14 residues. Germline V gene data show CDR1 as ENHRY and CDR2 as SYGVKD. CDR3 amino acids: CAIRDMEWFDGYTF. CDR3 in DNA: TGTGCCATCAGGGACATGGAATGGTTTGATGGCTACACCTTC.

The rearrangement uses TRBV2 and TRBJ1-1, with a possible D match to TRBD1 (5 bases). This CDR3 has 14 residues. CDR1 and CDR2 from the germline V gene are SNHLY and FYNNEI. Trimming left V 7 bases short and J 5 bases short, with 17 bases between. CDR3 nucleotides: TGTGCCAGCATATTAGGGGTAGGGCCAACTGAAGCTTTCTTT. It yields the protein CASILGVGPTEAFF.

This clone was seen more than once but under ten times. The V call is TRBV19, the J call TRBJ1-1, with D perhaps matching TRBD1 (5 bases). The CDR3 has 15 amino acids. The V and J ends lost 0 bases and 1 base respectively, with 9 bases between them. Germline V CDR1 and CDR2: LNHDA, SQIVND (reference sequence). The CDR3 region has the DNA TGTGCCAGTAGTATAGACCCCAGGGCGAACACTGAAGCTTTCTTT. This sequence encodes CASSIDPRANTEAFF.

This clone was observed a handful of times. The identical CDR3 is also encoded by other nucleotide sequences in the sample. This sequence joins TRBV28 and TRBJ1-5; 7 bases match TRBD1. Germline V CDR1 and CDR2: MDHEN, SYDVKM. CDR3 length equals 15 residues. Unmatched junction bases numbered 5, after V lost 2 bases and J lost 4 bases. CDR3 sequence (DNA): TGTGCCAGCAGTTTAAGGGACAGCTCTAATCAGCCCCAGCATTTT. As protein: CASSLRDSSNQPQHF.

In this sample, this clone turned up a few times. The chain couples TRBV18 to TRBJ1-1; tentative D call: TRBD1 (5 bases). The CDR3 consists of 15 residues. The V gene's germline CDR1 is KGHSH and CDR2 LQKENI. V was cut by 2 bases and J by 3 bases, with 13 bases left in between. The CDR3 coding sequence is TGTGCCAGCTCACCAACGAGGGGCATGGACACTGAAGCTTTCTTT. Its protein is CASSPTRGMDTEAFF.

The chain links TRBV7-2 to TRBJ2-7; possibly TRBD2 for D (5 bases). Looked up from germline, CDR1 is SGHTA and CDR2 is FQGNSA. The germline V and J ends were trimmed by 2 bases and 2 bases, with 13 bases remaining between them. The CDR3 sequence is 15 residues long. CDR3 DNA sequence: TGTGCCAGCAGCTTAAGGGCGGGTGTCACCTACGAGCAGTACTTC. Translated: CASSLRAGVTYEQYF. Full variable domain (rest looked up from reference TRBV7-2 and TRBJ2-7): GAGVSQSPSNKVTEKGKDVELRCDPISGHTALYWYRQSLGQGLEFLIYFQGNSAPDKSGLPSDRFSAERTGGSVSTLTIQRTQQEDSAVYLCASSLRAGVTYEQYFGPGTRLTVT.

This clone was seen just once. The chain uses TRBV11-2 and TRBJ1-4, with D hard to call. Germline assignment: CDR1 SGHAT and CDR2 FQNNGV. The V end lost 3 bases, the J end lost 5 bases, and 7 bases lay between the germline ends. The CDR3 sequence is 13 residues long. In nucleotides, the CDR3 is TGTGCCAGCAGCTTTAACGGAAATGAAAAACTGTTTTTT. Translating gives CASSFNGNEKLFF.

This clone was seen once. The chain links TRBV27 to TRBJ1-1; perhaps TRBD1 as D (6 bases). The germline gives CDR1 MNHEY, CDR2 SMNVEV (reference sequence). V was shortened by 7 bases and J by 4 bases, with 13 bases between the two germline ends. The CDR3 runs to 13 residues. Here the CDR3 DNA reads TGTGCCAGCACTCGGGGGGCTAGCACTGAAGCTTTCTTT. Translating it yields CASTRGASTEAFF.

On this clone itself: The same CDR3 is also encoded by other DNA sequences in this sample. The chain recombines TRBV7-2 with TRBJ1-2; D is undetermined. The CDR3 contains 13 residues. Germline lookup yields CDR1 SGHTA and CDR2 FQGNSA. V was pared by 1 base and J by 5 bases, with 8 bases between. As DNA, the CDR3 is TGTGCCAGCAGCTTAGGGGTAGGGTATGGCTACACCTTC. Amino acids: CASSLGVGYGYTF.

The rearrangement links TRBV25-1 to TRBJ2-3, with 9 bases aligning to TRBD1. Trimming removed 4 bases from V and 2 bases from J; junction bases left unmatched: 1. The V gene's germline CDR1 is MGHDK and CDR2 SYGVNS. This CDR3 contains 14 residues. The CDR3 DNA sequence: TGTGCCAGCAGTGGGGACAGGGCCACAGATACGCAGTATTTT. It is translated as CASSGDRATDTQYF.

The chain carries TRBV14 and TRBJ1-2, with D perhaps matching TRBD1 (5 bases). The CDR3 sequence is 15 residues long. V lost 0 bases to trimming and J lost 8 bases, with 16 bases between them. Germline V lookup: CDR1 SGHDN, CDR2 FVKESK. Here the CDR3 DNA reads TGTGCCAGCAGCCAAGATCTTCCTGGGACGCGGGGCTACACCTTC. Its protein product is CASSQDLPGTRGYTF.

V usage is TRBV18 and J usage is TRBJ1-2; 8 bases are a match to TRBD1. The CDR3 spans 16 residues. Germline CDR1 reads KGHSH; CDR2 reads LQKENI. With 3 bases clipped from V and 4 bases from J, the junction kept 10 bases outside the gene matches. CDR3 sequence reads: CASSPQMTGVVYGYTF. As DNA, the CDR3 is TGTGCCAGCTCACCCCAAATGACAGGGGTGGTCTATGGCTACACCTTC.

This clone has only a few counts. J is TRBJ1-4 and V is TRBV7-8, with no clear D. The V gene's germline CDR1 is SGHVS and CDR2 FQNEAQ. CDR3 length: 18 residues. Between the trimmed V and J ends, which lost 5 bases and 4 bases, there was a span of 23 bases. The CDR3 sequence is CASSPLSILVGLNEKLFF. Here the CDR3 DNA reads TGTGCCAGCAGCCCCCTAAGCATCCTGGTCGGCCTTAATGAAAAACTGTTTTTT.

The rearrangement links TRBV27 to TRBJ2-7, with D perhaps TRBD1 or TRBD2 (5 bases each). This CDR3 contains 14 residues. V was shortened by 1 base and J by 5 bases, with 12 bases between the two germline ends. Germline CDR1 and CDR2: MNHEY and SMNVEV (reference sequence). The CDR3 sequence: CASSLWGPDNEQYF. CDR3 DNA sequence: TGTGCCAGCAGTTTATGGGGACCAGATAACGAGCAGTACTTC.

This clone was detected once. At the DNA level, this CDR3 is encoded by other sequences in the same sample as well. The V and J genes are TRBV2 and TRBJ2-1; 8 nucleotides align to TRBD2. The CDR3 has 14 residues. V was clipped by 4 bases and J by 3 bases; unmatched bases: 2. Germline-derived CDR1 and CDR2 are SNHLY and FYNNEI. The CDR3 reads CASSVAGGYNEQFF. Here the CDR3 DNA reads TGTGCCAGCAGTGTTGCGGGGGGCTACAATGAGCAGTTCTTC.

This chain uses TRBV9 with TRBJ1-3, with TRBD1 identical over 7 bases. The V gene's germline CDR1 is SGDLS and CDR2 YYNGEE. The CDR3 spans 17 residues. J was trimmed by 0 bases and V by 4 bases; bases with no gene match: 10. The CDR3 DNA reads TGTGCCAGCAGCTACCGGACAGGAAGGCTCTCTGGAAACACCATATATTTT. Residues: CASSYRTGRLSGNTIYF.